The clone carrying this T cell receptor beta chain was observed many times. Its specificity is unknown. The data originate from a study of metastatic and nonmetastatic thyroid tumors. Study details: Patients with malignant and benign thyroid disease provided blood and tumor or nodule tissue, whose repertoires were compared. Study conclusions and caveats: Benign nodules reportedly had significantly lower TCR beta diversity than malignant thyroid tumors in blood and tumor.

In the source study's methods: CDR3 was compared across clinicopathological groups, and the resulting differences were used to build a distant-metastasis classifier for papillary thyroid cancer. TCRdb redid the clone calls on the PCR reads using MiXCR. TCRdb's processing, not the study's, gives the V and J calls here. The sample lists tens of thousands of clones; 12% were seen once. No patient received treatment before thyroid surgery. The sequenced material came from blood. This receptor was taken from a female donor with papillary thyroid cancer or a benign thyroid nodule (not recorded which). Some clones in this sample may be carry-over from other donors' samples.

CDR3 in DNA: TGTGCCAGCAGCCTCACCTCTAGCGGGACTAGCTCCTACAATGAGCAGTTCTTC. Translation: CASSLTSSGTSSYNEQFF. V and J are TRBV13 and TRBJ2-1, with 9 bases lining up with TRBD2. Germline V gives CDR1 PRHDT, CDR2 FYEKMQ (reference sequence). Germline trimming cut 5 bases from V and 0 bases from J; bases unmatched to any gene: 11. This CDR3 spans 18 amino acids.